This T cell receptor (beta chain) originates from a study of control samples from healthy donors and cancer patients. Clones were read by immunoSEQ multiplex PCR, and TCRdb kept only the in-frame ones, dropping some. The table lists around 100,000 clones, roughly 90% of them singletons, with about a fifth in the top ten. Per germline, CDR1 SGHVS and CDR2 FNYEAQ. CDR3 size: 14 residues. Trimming removed 4 bases from V and 3 bases from J; junction bases left unmatched: 4. V is TRBV7-6 and J is TRBJ2-3; 7 nucleotides match TRBD1. Material for sequencing was PBMCs. This TCR came from a man in his sixties with lung cancer. CDR3 region: CASSWTGGTDTQYF. The CDR3 DNA reads TGTGCCAGCAGCTGGACAGGTGGAACAGATACGCAGTATTTT.